Sequencing of this T cell receptor (beta chain) was carried out in a study of blood T cell repertoires in COVID-19. Study details: Samples taken during acute and convalescent COVID-19 were collected in the United States, Italy and Spain. In each case, the material was cDNA or gDNA derived from T cells, B-cell-depleted T cells, or PBMCs.

How the authors handled the data: It was from reference gene primer amplification that nucleated cell counts were estimated. Sequencing used immunoSEQ multiplex PCR; TCRdb keeps in-frame clones, though not all of them. D and trimming were read from the DNA, whereas the V and J calls and clone size are those reported in that table. This table has approximately 410,000 clones, about nine tenths appearing once. The clonotype comes from a woman aged 30 to 39 with active or convalescent COVID-19. Sequenced: peripheral blood.

The CDR3 region is CASSKAGSRDYSYTGELFF. The CDR3 DNA reads as TGTGCCAGCAGCAAAGCGGGTTCCCGGGACTACTCTTACACCGGGGAGCTGTTTTTT. The gene calls are TRBV21-1 and TRBJ2-2; the table's D call of TRBD2 was not tested on the DNA. TRBV21-1 is a listed pseudogene. There are 19 residues in the CDR3.